The clone carrying this TCR beta chain turned up a few times. Its target is unknown. The sample belongs to a study of beta chain features in type 1 diabetes. Study-level background: Age, gender, cell numbers and subset yield matched between patients and controls.

Germline values: CDR1 SGHVS, CDR2 FNYEAQ. Between the trimmed V and J ends, which lost 5 bases and 3 bases, there was a span of 13 bases. The CDR3 covers 14 residues. The entirety of the isolated RNA underwent reverse transcription, so expressed TCRB transcripts were sequenced. TCRdb's copy holds only in-frame clones and misses some; the assay was immunoSEQ multiplex PCR. Here the sample spans hundreds of thousands of clones, 11% to 15% being singletons. Overall study findings and caveats: Among all four CD4+ subsets, Type 1 diabetes patients had TCRB CDR3s that were moderately but significantly shorter. A pattern of fewer insertions and more deletions at VDJ junctions was seen in type 1 diabetes patients.

This chain connects TRBV7-6 to TRBJ1-2, with D perhaps TRBD1 (5 bases). The clonotype comes from a man between 18 and 29 years old with type 1 diabetes. The sequencing sample was made of naive CD4+ T cells from blood. The CDR3 DNA sequence: TGTGCCAGCAGCGAACGGGACGGGGACTATGGCTACACCTTC. As protein: CASSERDGDYGYTF.